Following are 32 T cell receptor beta chains from one sample sequenced in a study of CD8 T cells in ankylosing spondylitis. TCRdb itself ran the 5' RACE reads through MiXCR, one entry per CDR3 protein. Of 240,000 or so distinct CDR3 sequences detected, over 8.5% appear once; the ten largest clones hold around 7%. What was sequenced was blood, either unsorted or a sorted T cell fraction (not recorded which). These TCRs come from a male donor with ankylosing spondylitis or in good health (not recorded which).

This clonotype has ten or more counts. The gene calls are TRBV5-1 and TRBJ2-2; D might be TRBD1 (6 bases). Germline CDR1 SGHRS, CDR2 YFSETQ. The CDR3 covers 17 residues. Trimming left V 0 bases short and J 0 bases short, with 12 bases between. CDR3 protein: CASSLGAQGPNTGELFF. CDR3 in DNA: TGCGCCAGCAGCTTGGGCGCACAGGGCCCGAACACCGGGGAGCTGTTTTTT.

The chain employs TRBV20-1 and TRBJ2-4; D is possibly TRBD1 or TRBD2 (5 bases each). The CDR3 contains 12 residues. Looked up from germline, CDR1 is DFQATT and CDR2 is SNEGSKA (reference sequence). V dropped 3 bases and J dropped 5 bases, with 8 bases sitting between them. The CDR3 is CSASRDQNIQYF. The CDR3 region has the DNA TGCAGTGCTAGCAGGGACCAAAACATTCAGTACTTC.

In its sample, this clonotype was seen many times. The V and J genes are TRBV20-1 and TRBJ2-1, with no clear D. The V end lost 0 bases, the J end lost 7 bases, and 7 bases lay between the germline ends. CDR3 size: 12 residues. Germline assignment: CDR1 DFQATT and CDR2 SNEGSKA (reference sequence). CDR3 amino acids: CSARDPGNEQFF. CDR3 bases: TGCAGTGCTAGAGACCCTGGAAATGAGCAGTTCTTC.

V usage is TRBV12-3 or TRBV12-4 and J usage is TRBJ1-5; D not resolved. The CDR3 is 13 residues long. V shed 3 bases and J shed 8 bases, with 11 bases lying between them. The CDR3 coding sequence is TGTGCCAGCAGTTTTGAGTCGATGGAGCCCCAGCATTTT. It codes for CASSFESMEPQHF.

This clonotype was detected ten times or more. This chain uses TRBV5-1 with TRBJ2-5, with D unresolved. Germline V lookup: CDR1 SGHRS, CDR2 YFSETQ. The germline V and J ends were trimmed by 2 bases and 5 bases, with 19 bases remaining between them. The CDR3 is 16 residues long. CDR3 sequence reads: CASSFRFRPAAETQYF. The CDR3 DNA reads as TGCGCCAGCAGCTTCAGGTTCCGGCCTGCCGCGGAGACCCAGTACTTC. Looking up the rest from reference TRBV5-1 and TRBJ2-5 gives the full variable domain: KAGVTQTPRYLIKTRGQQVTLSCSPISGHRSVSWYQQTPGQGLQFLFEYFSETQRNKGNFPGRFSGRQFSNSRSEMNVSTLELGDSALYLCASSFRFRPAAETQYFGPGTRLLVL.

This clonotype was seen more than once but under ten times. The chain recombines TRBV6-5 with TRBJ2-1; tentatively, D is TRBD2 (6 bases). This CDR3 is 15 amino acids long. Germline CDR1 reads MNHEY; CDR2 reads SVGAGI. Trimming cost V 2 bases and J 2 bases, with 10 bases left between them. This CDR3 is CASSYGDLAYNEQFF. CDR3 nucleotides: TGTGCCAGCAGTTACGGGGACTTAGCCTACAATGAGCAGTTCTTC.

The V gene is TRBV7-3, the J gene TRBJ2-7; D is perhaps TRBD1 or TRBD2 (5 bases each). Trimming took 5 bases from V and 6 from J, leaving 17 bases between them. Germline CDR1 SGHTA, CDR2 FQGTGA. This CDR3 spans 14 amino acids. The CDR3 DNA follows: TGTGCCAGCAGCCAACCGGGACGGACCTCCGAGCAGTACTTC. Encoded protein: CASSQPGRTSEQYF. The variable domain in full, completed from reference TRBV7-3 and TRBJ2-7, reads GAGVSQTPSNKVTEKGKYVELRCDPISGHTALYWYRQSLGQGPEFLIYFQGTGAADDSGLPNDRFFAVRPEGSVSTLKIQRTERGDSAVYLCASSQPGRTSEQYFGPGTRLTVT.

This clonotype was seen repeatedly, ten times or more. The chain uses TRBV6-2 or TRBV6-3 and TRBJ1-2; 10 nucleotides line up with TRBD1. The CDR3 runs 14 residues. The germline gives CDR1 MNHEY, CDR2 SVGEGT. V gave up 5 bases and J gave up 13 bases; unmatched junction bases: 13. The CDR3 sequence is CASSLPGTGESGTF. CDR3 in DNA: TGTGCCAGCAGTCTCCCCGGGACAGGGGAGAGCGGCACCTTC.

This clonotype was detected many times. The J gene is TRBJ2-7, the V gene TRBV6-5; possibly TRBD2 for D (6 bases). Germline V lookup: CDR1 MNHEY, CDR2 SVGAGI. This CDR3 region has 11 residues. The V end was cut by 5 bases, the J end by 6 bases, with 8 bases between. CDR3 bases: TGTGCCAGCAGTCGGGGGAGCGAGCAGTACTTC. Its translation: CASSRGSEQYF.

This clonotype has more than one count but fewer than ten. The CDR3: CASSSAGLLESGELFF. The CDR3 DNA follows: TGTGCCAGCAGCTCAGCGGGGTTATTAGAGTCGGGGGAGCTGTTTTTT. The chain recombines TRBV7-2 with TRBJ2-2, with TRBD2 identical over 7 bases. Germline loops: CDR1 SGHTA, CDR2 FQGNSA. The junction had 13 bases not matched to a gene; V was cut back by 4 bases and J by 8 bases. The CDR3 contains 16 residues.

This clonotype appeared a few times. The gene calls are TRBV18 and TRBJ2-7; D might be TRBD2 (5 bases). In germline, CDR1 is KGHSH, CDR2 LQKENI. The CDR3 is made up of 14 amino acids. Trimming shortened V by 4 bases and J by 5 bases, and 15 bases separated the two germline ends. CDR3 in DNA: TGTGCCAGCTCACAGGGCGAGGGTAACAACGAGCAGTACTTC. It translates to CASSQGEGNNEQYF.

This clonotype was seen only a few times. CDR3 amino acids: CASSVGTGGPDTQYF. CDR3 coding DNA: TGTGCCAGCAGCGTCGGGACAGGGGGGCCAGATACGCAGTATTTT. The chain joins TRBV7-9 to TRBJ2-3, with 11 bases aligning to TRBD1. The CDR3 extends over 15 amino acids. Germline V gene lookup returns CDR1 SEHNR and CDR2 FQNEAQ (reference sequence). Losses at the gene ends were 5 bases for V and 4 bases for J; bases not matched to a gene: 5. The variable domain in full, completed from reference TRBV7-9 and TRBJ2-3, reads DTGVSQNPRHKITKRGQNVTFRCDPISEHNRLYWYRQTLGQGPEFLTYFQNEAQLEKSRLLSDRFSAERPKGSFSTLEIQRTEQGDSAMYLCASSVGTGGPDTQYFGPGTRLTVL.

This clonotype was detected ten times or more. The chain joins TRBV10-2 to TRBJ2-5; 11 bases line up with TRBD1. J gave up 5 bases and V 5 bases, and 7 bases lay outside the gene matches. The germline V gene encodes CDR1 WSHSY and CDR2 SAAADI. This CDR3 has 15 amino acids. The CDR3 region is CASSTGTGGVETQYF. The CDR3 nucleotides read TGCGCCAGCAGTACCGGGACAGGGGGAGTGGAGACCCAGTACTTC.

V and J are TRBV5-4 and TRBJ2-7; weak D call: TRBD1 (6 bases). CDR1 and CDR2 from the germline V gene are SGHNT and YYREEE (reference sequence). V lost 1 base and J lost 0, with 11 bases in between. This CDR3 region has 15 residues. CDR3 bases: TGTGCCAGCAGCTTGTTACAGGGTGTCTCCTACGAGCAGTACTTC. Its protein is CASSLLQGVSYEQYF.

This clonotype was counted at least ten times. CDR3 in DNA: TGCAGCGTTGAAACGGGAGTCTCCTACGAGCAGTACTTC. Its translation is CSVETGVSYEQYF. The chain employs TRBV29-1 and TRBJ2-7, with D possibly TRBD2 on 6 matching bases. Deletions cut 2 bases from V and 0 bases from J, with 8 bases between. The CDR3 runs 13 residues. The germline CDR1 and CDR2 sequences are SQVTM and ANQGSEA.

The table lists this clonotype with many counts. The rearrangement links TRBV12-5 to TRBJ2-1, with D maybe TRBD2 (6 bases). The V end lost 3 bases, the J end lost 6 bases, and 15 bases lay between the germline ends. The V gene's germline CDR1 is LGHNT and CDR2 FRNRAP. The length of the CDR3 is 15 residues. The CDR3 DNA reads as TGTGCTAGTGGTTTTGTGAGCGGGTACCCCAATGAGCAGTTCTTC. Translated, it gives CASGFVSGYPNEQFF.

The table lists this clonotype with many counts. J is TRBJ2-1 and V is TRBV9; a possible D gene is TRBD2 (5 bases). The V end lost 0 bases, the J end lost 2 bases, and 9 bases lay between the germline ends. Germline CDR1 reads SGDLS; CDR2 reads YYNGEE. This CDR3 region has 15 residues. The CDR3 DNA sequence: TGTGCCAGCAGCGTAGACGGGGAGCCCTACAATGAGCAGTTCTTC. As protein: CASSVDGEPYNEQFF.

This clonotype was counted between two and nine times. The rearrangement uses TRBV10-3 and TRBJ2-7, with 9 bases identical to TRBD1. V lost 2 bases and J lost 3; bases outside the gene matches: 2. The germline V gene encodes CDR1 ENHRY and CDR2 SYGVKD. This CDR3 is built from 14 residues. The CDR3 region has the DNA TGTGCCATCAGTGAGGCGGACAGGGGCTACGAGCAGTACTTC. Residues: CAISEADRGYEQYF.

This clonotype appeared many times. This chain uses TRBV5-1 with TRBJ2-7; D not resolved. This CDR3 contains 12 residues. The V end was cut by 4 bases, the J end by 1 base, with 6 bases between. From germline, CDR1 is SGHRS and CDR2 YFSETQ. CDR3 nucleotides: TGCGCCAGCAGCCCCCCGTCCTACGAGCAGTACTTC. Residues: CASSPPSYEQYF.

Only a few counts were recorded for this clonotype. The chain couples TRBV19 to TRBJ2-1; the D call may be TRBD1 or TRBD2 (6 bases each). V was cut by 3 bases and J by 4 bases, with 13 bases left in between. The CDR3 is made up of 15 amino acids. Germline lookup yields CDR1 LNHDA and CDR2 SQIVND (reference sequence). The chain's CDR3 is CASSMTGGFYNEQFF. The CDR3, as DNA: TGTGCCAGTAGTATGACAGGAGGGTTTTACAATGAGCAGTTCTTC.

This clonotype turned up a few times. This chain uses TRBV18 with TRBJ2-5; D gene unclear. Trimming shortened V by 4 bases and J by 3 bases, and 9 bases separated the two germline ends. This CDR3 is built from 13 residues. Germline V gives CDR1 KGHSH, CDR2 LQKENI. The CDR3 DNA sequence: TGTGCCAGCTCACAAATACGTGAAGAGACCCAGTACTTC. Protein sequence: CASSQIREETQYF.

This clonotype was detected a few times. The chain couples TRBV11-2 to TRBJ2-1, with TRBD2 identical over 12 bases. Trimming took 4 bases from V and 6 from J; bases not matched to a gene: 13. This CDR3 has 18 amino acids. Germline values: CDR1 SGHAT, CDR2 FQNNGV. CDR3 DNA: TGTGCCAGCAGCTCAATAACGCACCGACTAGCGGGAGTCAATGAGCAGTTCTTC. Residues: CASSSITHRLAGVNEQFF.

This clonotype was counted only a few times. The J gene is TRBJ2-7, the V gene TRBV5-1; D gene unclear. This CDR3 region has 15 residues. V shed 7 bases and J shed 0 bases, with 17 bases lying between them. Germline CDR1 is SGHRS and CDR2 is YFSETQ. Written as DNA, the CDR3 is TGCGCCAGCTCTCTTGCTCACCTCCGCTCCTACGAGCAGTACTTC. It is translated as CASSLAHLRSYEQYF.

The J gene is TRBJ2-5, the V gene TRBV5-1, with a weak D call TRBD1 (5 bases). V gave up 3 bases and J gave up 5 bases, with 11 bases separating them. This CDR3 comprises 13 residues. Germline V CDR1 and CDR2: SGHRS, YFSETQ. The CDR3 protein is CASSSSTEETQYF. DNA of the CDR3: TGCGCCAGCAGCTCCTCGACAGAGGAGACCCAGTACTTC.

The chain joins TRBV2 to TRBJ2-3; 7 bases line up with TRBD2. The germline gives CDR1 SNHLY, CDR2 FYNNEI. The CDR3 contains 14 residues. After removal of 6 bases from V and 8 bases from J, the junction contained 11 bases not matched to a gene. For the CDR3, the DNA is TGTGCCAGCAGCGGAGAGCGGGGTTATACTACGCAGTATTTT. Amino acid sequence: CASSGERGYTTQYF.

The chain recombines TRBV9 with TRBJ2-1; a weak D match, TRBD1 (6 bases). Germline V lookup: CDR1 SGDLS, CDR2 YYNGEE. Deletions cut 3 bases from V and 3 bases from J, with 13 bases between. This CDR3 has 15 residues. In nucleotides, the CDR3 is TGTGCCAGCAGCGATTGGGGGCTATACTACAATGAGCAGTTCTTC. Translated: CASSDWGLYYNEQFF.

This clonotype was counted ten times or more. V and J are TRBV29-1 and TRBJ1-1, with unresolved D. Germline values: CDR1 SQVTM, CDR2 ANQGSEA. With 5 bases removed from V and 0 bases from J, the gap between germline ends came to 16 bases. There are 15 residues in the CDR3. In DNA form, the CDR3 reads TGCAGCGTTCAATCGTCCCAAGAACTGAACACTGAAGCTTTCTTT. Amino acids: CSVQSSQELNTEAFF. Drawing the rest from reference TRBV29-1 and TRBJ1-1, the complete variable domain is SAVISQKPSRDICQRGTSLTIQCQVDSQVTMMFWYRQQPGQSLTLIATANQGSEATYESGFVIDKFPISRPNLTFSTLTVSNMSPEDSSIYLCSVQSSQELNTEAFFGQGTRLTVV.

This clonotype was counted many times. The genes are TRBV12-3 or TRBV12-4 and TRBJ1-1; no clear D. V gave up 1 base and J gave up 3 bases, with 9 bases separating them. CDR3 length equals 14 residues. CDR3 DNA sequence: TGTGCCAGCAGTTTAGAGGGCGGACACACTGAAGCTTTCTTT. Its protein product is CASSLEGGHTEAFF.

This clonotype was detected ten times or more. The chain recombines TRBV20-1 with TRBJ2-5; D assignment may be TRBD1 or TRBD2 (5 bases each). V dropped 3 bases and J dropped 5 bases, with 16 bases sitting between them. The CDR3 consists of 14 residues. Looked up from germline, CDR1 is DFQATT and CDR2 is SNEGSKA (reference sequence). The CDR3 nucleotides are TGCAGTGCTAGTATCCTACCCTGGGGGGAGACCCAGTACTTC. It specifies CSASILPWGETQYF.

The chain has TRBV2 and TRBJ2-1; tentatively, D is TRBD2 (6 bases). Germline V gives CDR1 SNHLY, CDR2 FYNNEI. With 7 bases removed from V and 13 bases from J, the gap between germline ends came to 17 bases. The CDR3 is 12 amino acids. The CDR3 is CASTTLRDFQFF. The DNA of the CDR3 is TGTGCCAGCACAACATTAAGGGACTTCCAGTTCTTC.

The chain links TRBV2 to TRBJ2-2; 10 bases match TRBD2. Trimming removed 6 bases from V and 6 bases from J; junction bases left unmatched: 7. This CDR3 spans 15 amino acids. Germline-derived CDR1 and CDR2 are SNHLY and FYNNEI. The CDR3 DNA reads TGTGCCAGCAGAGGTAGCGGGGGGTCTTCCGGGGAGCTGTTTTTT. Its protein product is CASRGSGGSSGELFF.

This clonotype was counted only a few times. The V gene is TRBV7-2, the J gene TRBJ2-7, with TRBD2 matching 11 bases. V dropped 5 bases and J dropped 1; count of bases not matched to a gene: 4. CDR1 is SGHTA, CDR2 FQGNSA, per germline. This CDR3 comprises 15 residues. CDR3 in amino acids: CASSQLAGVSYEQYF. The CDR3 DNA reads as TGTGCCAGCAGCCAACTAGCGGGAGTTTCCTACGAGCAGTACTTC. The variable domain in full, with the rest retrieved from reference TRBV7-2 and TRBJ2-7, is GAGVSQSPSNKVTEKGKDVELRCDPISGHTALYWYRQSLGQGLEFLIYFQGNSAPDKSGLPSDRFSAERTGGSVSTLTIQRTQQEDSAVYLCASSQLAGVSYEQYFGPGTRLTVT.